This T cell receptor (beta chain) emerged from a study of blood T cell repertoires in COVID-19. Sequencing was performed with immunoSEQ multiplex PCR; in TCRdb, only in-frame clones are kept and a portion is missing. The data contain under 150,000 clones, 70% to 90% of them singletons. CDR3 length equals 15 residues. Trimming removed 1 base from V and 6 bases from J; junction bases left unmatched: 5. CDR1 MGHRA and CDR2 YSYEKL come from the germline V gene. This sequence joins TRBV4-1 and TRBJ2-3, with TRBD1 matching over 9 bases. Specimen: peripheral blood. This clonotype was obtained from a man aged 35 to 55 with acute or convalescent COVID-19. CDR3 bases: TGCGCCAGCAGCCAAGTGGGGACAGGGCCCGATACGCAGTATTTT. This codes for CASSQVGTGPDTQYF.